This TCR beta chain is drawn from a study of T cell responses to AZD1222 COVID-19 vaccine. Germline V gene data show CDR1 as SGHNT and CDR2 as YENEEA. The CDR3 consists of 14 residues. V was trimmed by 4 bases and J by 2 bases, leaving 12 bases between them. This clone was seen more than once but under ten times. Sequencing was performed with immunoSEQ multiplex PCR; in TCRdb, only in-frame clones are kept and a portion is missing. The table has 95,000 to 150,000 clones, around nine tenths seen once. Specimen: peripheral blood, collected on day 0 of MenACWY control vaccination. The chain uses TRBV11-3 and TRBJ2-7; D is unresolved. This sequence was found in an adult in good health. In nucleotides, the CDR3 is TGTGCCAGCAGCTCCACAGACTCCGCCTACGAGCAGTACTTC. As protein: CASSSTDSAYEQYF.